This is a list of T cell receptor beta chains from one sample in a study of blood T cell repertoires in COVID-19. Data came from immunoSEQ multiplex PCR; TCRdb stores just in-frame clones and leaves some out. The data show 68,000 or so clones, about 83% seen once. The sample taken for sequencing was peripheral blood. The receptors shown here come from a human donor in a cohort sampled during active COVID-19. Both conserved end residues are trimmed from each CDR3.

V,J,CDR3
TRBV7-9,TRBJ1-1,ASSGQGGTEAF
TRBV28,TRBJ1-5,ASSFTRTLDSNQPQH
TRBV5-4,TRBJ2-7,ASRPAGGSPHEQY
TRBV2,TRBJ2-1,ASSSAGEQF
TRBV7-8,TRBJ1-2,ASSRDRGRNYGYT
TRBV2,TRBJ2-1,ASSPLQGANEQF
TRBV25-1,TRBJ1-2,ASSELNSQLGYT
TRBV19,TRBJ2-7,ASSTRTGDYEQY
TRBV30,TRBJ2-7,ASLRDMSYEQY
TRBV9,TRBJ2-1,ASSPFLATSRSSYNEQF
TRBV19,TRBJ2-1,ASSKQGAHNEQF
TRBV5-1,TRBJ2-7,ASSPRTGQDEQY
TRBV7-2,TRBJ2-3,ASTPWPHTDTQY
TRBV5-4,TRBJ2-3,ASVGQENFGFASTDTQY
TRBV5-4,TRBJ2-1,ASSLPGVGPNEQF
TRBV7-2,TRBJ2-3,ASSARARTDTQY
TRBV28,TRBJ1-2,ASSIDRAYGYT
TRBV19,TRBJ2-7,ASSISGQGAYEQY
TRBV9,TRBJ2-5,ASSRTSGGALETQY
TRBV28,TRBJ2-1,ASSLTSLAGGLQF
TRBV6-4,TRBJ2-3,ASTVTNSGRAPTNTQY
TRBV7-9,TRBJ2-5,ASSNGTAPGETQY
TRBV3-1/TRBV3-2,TRBJ2-1,ASSQVGGDYNEQF
TRBV5-1,TRBJ2-2,ASTREPATGELF
TRBV25-1,TRBJ1-2,ASRGDREGYT
TRBV6-2/TRBV6-3,TRBJ2-3,ASSNWGLADNTQY
TRBV4-3,TRBJ2-5,ASSRGTGGETQY
TRBV6-2/TRBV6-3,TRBJ2-6,ASSYRGSPTGANVLT
TRBV7-8,TRBJ2-7,ASSPGEGGAEEQY
TRBV25-1,TRBJ2-3,ASSNRDLYTDTQY
TRBV28,TRBJ1-1,ASSLDLQGEEAF
TRBV2,TRBJ1-2,ASSEQGYGYT
TRBV4-1,TRBJ2-5,ASSQRQGPETQY
TRBV6-1,TRBJ1-5,ASSEAGTGAGQPQH
TRBV4-3,TRBJ1-4,ASSQDLGTGAEKLF
TRBV7-2,TRBJ2-7,ASSSSGTALEQY
TRBV5-6,TRBJ2-7,ASSLSGVEYEQY
TRBV28,TRBJ2-1,ASSPGGSYNEQF